This TCR beta chain was observed in a study of Graves' ophthalmopathy and Graves' hyperthyroidism. Study at large: Stable hyperthyroidism meant no ophthalmopathy within 18 months of follow-up.

CDR3 length: 12 residues. Germline V gene lookup returns CDR1 SGHRS and CDR2 YFSETQ. Investigators amplified TCR beta CDR3 regions from RNA transcripts. RT-PCR in the first round used HTBI primers; a second-round multiplex PCR followed. MiXCR, applied by TCRdb to the multiplex PCR reads, yields one record per CDR3 protein. Among approximately 1.2 million distinct CDR3 sequences listed, less than 45% were seen once. Note on this clonotype: Its cognate antigen is unknown. One end of the junction does not line up with germline, which may come from a read error.

Overall study results and limits: The model achieved around 67% sensitivity and 72.22% specificity for ophthalmopathy progression. The authors also found most expanded thyroid clonotypes above 0.001 frequency in blood.

Excluded: other autoimmune disease, uncontrolled infection, pregnancy or lactation. This receptor was taken from an adult man with Graves' hyperthyroidism. The specimen was peripheral blood or thyroid tissue (not recorded which). V usage is TRBV5-1 and J usage is TRBJ1-1, with no clear D. The CDR3 DNA sequence: TGCGCCAGCAGCACCGGCGGCACTGGAGCTTTCTTT. Residues: CASSTGGTGAFF.